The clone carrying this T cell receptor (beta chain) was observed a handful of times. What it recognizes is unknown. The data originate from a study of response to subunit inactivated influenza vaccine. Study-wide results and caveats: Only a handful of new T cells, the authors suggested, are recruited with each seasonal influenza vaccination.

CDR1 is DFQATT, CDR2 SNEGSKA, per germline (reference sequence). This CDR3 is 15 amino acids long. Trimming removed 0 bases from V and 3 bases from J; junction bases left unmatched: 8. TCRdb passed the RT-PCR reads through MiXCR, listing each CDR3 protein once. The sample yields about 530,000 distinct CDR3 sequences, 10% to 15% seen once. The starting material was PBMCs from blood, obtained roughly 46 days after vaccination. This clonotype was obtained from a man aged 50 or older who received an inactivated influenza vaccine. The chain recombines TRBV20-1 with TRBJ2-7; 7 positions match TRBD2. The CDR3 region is CSARDGLGTFYEQYF. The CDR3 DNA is TGCAGTGCTAGAGACGGACTAGGGACGTTCTACGAGCAGTACTTC.